This T cell receptor (beta chain) was sequenced during a study of cytomegalovirus exposure and HLA in healthy donors. Germline lookup yields CDR1 SGHRS and CDR2 YFSETQ. The V end lost 3 bases, the J end lost 5 bases, and 11 bases lay between the germline ends. The CDR3 covers 13 residues. There are a few counts of this clone. Its antigen remains unidentified. The PCR made use of 60 Vbeta and 13 Jbeta primers. Measured with immunoSEQ multiplex PCR; TCRdb has only the in-frame clones, and not every one. The sample consists of 100,000 to 150,000 clones, 10% to 13% of them appearing once. The study, taken as a whole, reports: Excluded: some indistinguishable V segments such as TRBV6-2 and TRBV6-3.

What was sequenced was PBMCs. The clonotype was recovered from a woman younger than 35 in good health and CMV-seropositive. The rearrangement uses TRBV5-1 and TRBJ2-5; tentative D call: TRBD2 (6 bases). This chain's CDR3 is CASSSGERETQYF. For the CDR3, the DNA is TGCGCCAGCAGCTCGGGAGAGCGGGAGACCCAGTACTTC.